These T cell receptor beta chains were read from a single sample in a study of Graves' ophthalmopathy and Graves' hyperthyroidism. One entry per CDR3 protein results from TCRdb running MiXCR on the multiplex PCR reads. The table records roughly 500,000 distinct CDR3 sequences, roughly an eighth of them present only once. Sequences were obtained from blood. These receptors were taken from a woman aged 25 to 45 with Graves' ophthalmopathy. Each CDR3 is given with its conserved first and last residue. A D gene is named only where the DNA matches it firmly. The size of a clone is reported for some rows only, either as once, few or many, or as a class for expanded clones.

>TRBD1|TRBJ1-5|TRBV6-2/TRBV6-3|many
TGTGCCAGCAGTTACTCGGGACAGGTCAATCAGCCCCAGCATTTT
CASSYSGQVNQPQHF
>TRBD2|TRBJ2-3|TRBV6-2/TRBV6-3|-
TGTGCCAGCAGTTACGCGGGGGGGCCGATAAGCACAGATACGCAGTATTTT
CASSYAGGPISTDTQYF
>-|TRBJ2-5|TRBV30|few
TGTGCCTGGAGCACGGGGCAGGGAACCCAAGAGACCCAGTACTTC
CAWSTGQGTQETQYF
>TRBD1|TRBJ1-5|TRBV7-2|many
TGTGCCAGCAGCCCCACATCGACAGGGAGCGATCAGCCCCAGCATTTT
CASSPTSTGSDQPQHF
>-|TRBJ2-7|TRBV10-3|many
TGTGCCATCAGTGAGTCGGACCAGCCAGGGTACGAGCAGTACTTC
CAISESDQPGYEQYF
>TRBD1|TRBJ1-5|TRBV28|many
TGTGCCGGGCAGGGGGCGATTTATCAGCCCCAGCATTTT
CAGQGAIYQPQHF
>TRBD1|TRBJ1-1|TRBV20-1|few
TGCAGTGCTAGGTCCGACAGGGAGGTCACTGAAGCTTTCTTT
CSARSDREVTEAFF
>-|TRBJ1-5|TRBV12-3/TRBV12-4|many
TGTGCCAGCAGCCGAAGGGGGGCCCAGCATTTT
CASSRRGAQHF
>-|TRBJ1-3|TRBV30|-
TGTGCCTGGAGACTCTTTTCTGGAAACACCATATATTTT
CAWRLFSGNTIYF
>TRBD1|TRBJ1-2|TRBV6-1|many
TGTGCCAGCAGATGGACAGGGGCGAACTATGGCTACACCTTC
CASRWTGANYGYTF
>TRBD2|TRBJ2-7|TRBV12-3/TRBV12-4|many
TGTGCCAGCAGTTTGGGGGAGCGGGGGCAGTACTTC
CASSLGERGQYF
>-|TRBJ2-7|TRBV12-3/TRBV12-4|many
TGTGCCAGCAGTTTGAGGGGGATGAGCGAGCAGTACTTC
CASSLRGMSEQYF
>-|TRBJ2-7|TRBV5-5|many
TGTGCCAGCAGCTGGGGGCGGACGAAGACCTACGAGCAGTACTTC
CASSWGRTKTYEQYF
>-|TRBJ1-1|TRBV19|many
TGTGCCAGTAGTATATCCGGGAGAAACACTGAAGCTTTCTTT
CASSISGRNTEAFF
>-|TRBJ2-3|TRBV5-1|-
TGCGCCAGCAGCTTGGGGAGGGAGTCAGATACGCAGTATTTT
CASSLGRESDTQYF
>TRBD1|TRBJ1-1|TRBV12-3/TRBV12-4|many
TGTGCCAGCAGTTTAGACAGGGGAAGGGCTGAAGCTTTCTTT
CASSLDRGRAEAFF
>-|TRBJ2-7|TRBV6-5|many
TGTGCCAGCAGTTACCCCGGTGTTTACGAGCAGTACTTC
CASSYPGVYEQYF
>-|TRBJ2-2|TRBV7-2|many
TGTGCCAGCAGCCTGGCCAGTAGAAGCGGGGAGCTGTTTTTT
CASSLASRSGELFF
>-|TRBJ2-7|TRBV20-1|many
TGCAGTGCTAGGTGGTCAGCCGCCTACGAGCAGTACTTC
CSARWSAAYEQYF
>-|TRBJ1-5|TRBV12-3/TRBV12-4|many
TGTGCCAGCAGTACGGGAAGGGGTCAGCCCCAGCATTTT
CASSTGRGQPQHF
>-|TRBJ1-2|TRBV10-3|many
TGTGCCATCAGTGAGTCGGGGGTGGCAGGCGATGGCTACACCTTC
CAISESGVAGDGYTF
>TRBD1|TRBJ2-7|TRBV7-8|-
TGTGCCAGCAGTGAAGCTTGGGACAGACGCACCTACGAGCAGTACTTC
CASSEAWDRRTYEQYF
>TRBD2|TRBJ2-7|TRBV20-1|many
TGCAGTGCTAGAATCGTCCCTAGCGGGAGTGATTACGAGCAGTACTTC
CSARIVPSGSDYEQYF
>-|TRBJ2-4|TRBV6-1|few
TGTGCCAGCAGTGAGGGACTCTTGGGAAACATTCAGTACTTC
CASSEGLLGNIQYF
>TRBD1|TRBJ1-6|TRBV11-3|-
TGTGCCAGCACCGAAACAGGGGGCGGTAATTCACCCCTCCACTTT
CASTETGGGNSPLHF
>-|TRBJ1-1|TRBV6-2/TRBV6-3|-
TGTGCCAGCAGATTCAGGGTTCTGCAGACTGAAGCTTTCTTT
CASRFRVLQTEAFF
>TRBD2|TRBJ2-5|TRBV2|many
TGTGCCAGCAGTACAGGACTAGCCCAACAAGAGACCCAGTACTTC
CASSTGLAQQETQYF
>-|TRBJ1-5|TRBV20-1|many
TGCAGTGCTAGAAGTCTAGGGGCAGGGGTCCTAAGCAGCAATCAGCCCCAGCATTTT
CSARSLGAGVLSSNQPQHF
>TRBD1|TRBJ1-2|TRBV7-3|-
TGTGCCAGCAGCTTATCCCCAGGGGGCCAGGACTATGGCTACACCTTC
CASSLSPGGQDYGYTF
>TRBD2|TRBJ2-7|TRBV20-1|many
TGCAGTGCTAGACTACTCGGGACTAGCGGGAGTCTCTACGAGCAGTACTTC
CSARLLGTSGSLYEQYF
>TRBD2|TRBJ2-7|TRBV7-2|few
TGTGCCAGCAGCTTACAAGCGGGAGATTCCGAGCAGTACTTC
CASSLQAGDSEQYF
>TRBD1|TRBJ2-7|TRBV28|-
TGTGCCAGCAGTTTGCGGGACAGGGACAGGGACGAGCAGTACTTC
CASSLRDRDRDEQYF
>-|TRBJ2-5|TRBV7-9|many
TGTGCCATCCCGGGCCAGTACTTC
CAIPGQYF
>-|TRBJ1-6|TRBV20-1|many
TGCAGTGCTAGAGATACCCGAGGGGTGAGCTCCTATAATTCACCCCTCCACTTT
CSARDTRGVSSYNSPLHF
>-|TRBJ2-5|TRBV13|few
TGTGCCAGCAGCCGAGGTCGGGGGCCGGAGACCCAGTACTTC
CASSRGRGPETQYF
>-|TRBJ2-7|TRBV4-1|many
TGCGCCAGCAGCCAAGAAGGACGGGGATTCTACGAGCAGTACTTC
CASSQEGRGFYEQYF
>-|TRBJ1-1|TRBV6-1|many
TGTGCCAGCTCCAAGGGGGTGGGAAACACTGAAGCTTTCTTT
CASSKGVGNTEAFF
>-|TRBJ1-6|TRBV27|-
TGTGCCAGCAGTTTATCGACAGCTTATAATTCACCCCTCCACTTT
CASSLSTAYNSPLHF
>-|TRBJ1-1|TRBV11-2|many
TGTGCCAGCAGCCCCCCACCGACTAGGGGAGACACTGAAGCTTTCTTT
CASSPPPTRGDTEAFF
>-|TRBJ2-7|TRBV7-6|many
TGTGCCAGCGCAACGGGGGCATACTACGAGCAGTACTTC
CASATGAYYEQYF
>-|TRBJ1-1|TRBV6-1|many
TGTGCCAGCAGTGAACGGGAGGGGTGGGCTGAAGCTTTCTTT
CASSEREGWAEAFF
>TRBD1|TRBJ1-2|TRBV2|many
TGTGCCAGCAGTGGAGACAGGGCGGGAGGCTACACCTTC
CASSGDRAGGYTF
>TRBD1|TRBJ2-7|TRBV13|many
TGTGCCAGCAGCCAAGGGGGCGCAGCCTACGAGCAGTACTTC
CASSQGGAAYEQYF
>-|TRBJ1-2|TRBV12-3/TRBV12-4|many
TGTGCCAGCAGTCTCAGGGGTGACGGCTACACCTTC
CASSLRGDGYTF
>-|TRBJ1-3|TRBV6-1|many
TGTGCCAGCAGTGGTCAAGGCGGGCCTGGAAACACCATATATTTT
CASSGQGGPGNTIYF
>-|TRBJ2-7|TRBV28|-
TGTGCCAGCAGTCCAAAAGGGGGCTACGAGCAGTACTTC
CASSPKGGYEQYF
>-|TRBJ2-2|TRBV24-1|many
TGTGCCACCAGTGAAACACGATCCGCGAACACCGGGGAGCTGTTTTTT
CATSETRSANTGELFF
>-|TRBJ1-1|TRBV10-2|many
TGCGCCAGCAGCCAGAGGGGGGGGACGAGGAGGGTGGCTGAAGCTTTCTTT
CASSQRGGTRRVAEAFF
>TRBD1|TRBJ1-1|TRBV15|many
TGTGCCACCAGCAGAGACCCCAGGGGGTTAGGGAACACTGAAGCTTTCTTT
CATSRDPRGLGNTEAFF
>-|TRBJ1-5|TRBV2|many
TGTGCCAGCACAGGGACCCTTAATCAGCCCCAGCATTTT
CASTGTLNQPQHF
>-|TRBJ2-2|TRBV6-2/TRBV6-3|-
TGTGCCAGCAGTTACGGAGCGGGACAGGCGATCACCGGGGAGCTGTTTTTT
CASSYGAGQAITGELFF
>TRBD1|TRBJ1-2|TRBV6-5|-
TGTGCCAGCAGTTACTTACGGACAGGGGGTAGCTATGGCTACACCTTC
CASSYLRTGGSYGYTF
>-|TRBJ2-2|TRBV28|many
TGTGCCAGCCGACGAAACTTGGGGGGGAACACCGGGGAGCTGTTTTTT
CASRRNLGGNTGELFF
>-|TRBJ2-2|TRBV7-2|-
TGTGCCAGCAGCTTGGCTATAGGCGGGGAGCTGTTTTTT
CASSLAIGGELFF
>TRBD2|TRBJ2-7|TRBV20-1|many
TGCAGTGCTAGGGGGGTTGAGGCGGGAGACCCCTACGAGCAGTACTTC
CSARGVEAGDPYEQYF
>TRBD2|TRBJ2-7|TRBV28|-
TGTGCCAGCAGTTTATGGGCGGGGGGCTCGGGTTACGAGCAGTACTTC
CASSLWAGGSGYEQYF
>TRBD1|TRBJ2-7|TRBV2|many
TGTGCCAGCAGTGAGGGGACAGGGGTGTTGGAGCAGTACTTC
CASSEGTGVLEQYF